Presented here are 22 T cell receptor beta chains from one specimen sequenced in a study of siplizumab effects on memory and regulatory T cells. Sequenced by immunoSEQ multiplex PCR; TCRdb stores in-frame clones only, minus some. The sample has 90,000 to 95,000 clones, 96% seen once; the top ten hold 0.031%. The sequenced sample was naive CD4+ T cells sorted from blood. The receptors were gathered from a human donor in good health.

This rearrangement joins TRBV10-3 to TRBJ1-2; tentative D call: TRBD1 (6 bases). Per germline, CDR1 ENHRY and CDR2 SYGVKD. The CDR3 runs to 15 residues. Trimming took 8 bases from V and 4 from J, leaving 20 bases between them. The CDR3 sequence: CAIGGSDLATYGYTF. The CDR3 DNA reads TGTGCCATCGGGGGCTCGGACCTCGCGACCTATGGCTACACCTTC.

J is TRBJ2-2 and V is TRBV5-1; the D gene is possibly TRBD2 (6 bases). The germline V and J ends were trimmed by 4 bases and 7 bases, with 17 bases remaining between them. The germline gives CDR1 SGHRS, CDR2 YFSETQ. The CDR3 contains 15 residues. This chain's CDR3 is CASSEGLPSYGELFF. The CDR3 region has the DNA TGCGCCAGCAGCGAGGGACTCCCGAGTTACGGGGAGCTGTTTTTT.

The chain links TRBV5-5 to TRBJ1-2, with D unresolved. Trimming shortened V by 0 bases and J by 1 base, and 13 bases separated the two germline ends. CDR1 and CDR2 (germline): SGHKS, YYEKEE (reference sequence). The CDR3 loop spans 16 amino acids. The chain's CDR3 is CASSLDGPSLNYGYTF. The CDR3 coding sequence is TGTGCCAGCAGCTTGGATGGACCGTCTCTTAACTATGGCTACACCTTC.

The chain carries TRBV5-6 and TRBJ2-5, with 12 bases that match TRBD2. Germline V gene sequence: CDR1 SGHDT, CDR2 YYEEEE. The junction had 15 bases not matched to a gene; V was cut back by 4 bases and J by 5 bases. The CDR3 has 18 amino acids. The CDR3 reads CASSPRPASGGAWETQYF. CDR3 nucleotides: TGTGCCAGCAGCCCCCGACCGGCTAGCGGGGGGGCCTGGGAGACCCAGTACTTC.

V usage is TRBV10-3 and J usage is TRBJ1-1; TRBD1 matches at 9 bases. Germline CDR1 ENHRY, CDR2 SYGVKD. The CDR3 loop spans 11 amino acids. J gave up 10 bases and V 6 bases, and 3 bases lay outside the gene matches. As DNA, the CDR3 is TGTGCCATCAGGGGACAGGGTGGAGCTTTCTTT. It encodes CAIRGQGGAFF.

The chain links TRBV5-6 to TRBJ2-2; 9 positions agree with TRBD1. V dropped 3 bases and J dropped 5; count of bases not matched to a gene: 5. Germline V gene lookup returns CDR1 SGHDT and CDR2 YYEEEE. This CDR3 region has 15 residues. This CDR3 is CASSWTGVTTGELFF. The DNA of the CDR3 is TGTGCCAGCAGCTGGACAGGGGTTACTACCGGGGAGCTGTTTTTT. The variable domain in full, with the rest retrieved from reference TRBV5-6 and TRBJ2-2, is DAGVTQSPTHLIKTRGQQVTLRCSPKSGHDTVSWYQQALGQGPQFIFQYYEEEERQRGNFPDRFSGHQFPNYSSELNVNALLLGDSALYLCASSWTGVTTGELFFGEGSRLTVL.

The V and J genes are TRBV18 and TRBJ2-7; D is uncertain. The CDR3 consists of 14 residues. CDR1 and CDR2 from the germline V gene are KGHSH and LQKENI. Trimming cost V 6 bases and J 0 bases, with 12 bases left between them. The CDR3: CASSSGRVSYEQYF. The DNA of the CDR3 is TGTGCCAGCTCCTCTGGAAGGGTCTCCTACGAGCAGTACTTC.

The V and J genes are TRBV5-3 and TRBJ1-1; D ambiguous. TRBV5-3 is treated as an ORF (open reading frame) with a function not yet certain. This CDR3 has 14 residues. The V end was cut by 4 bases, the J end by 1 base, with 11 bases between. CDR3 sequence: CARSPDGKNTEAFF. The CDR3, as DNA: TGTGCCAGAAGCCCGGATGGGAAGAACACTGAAGCTTTCTTT.

This clone was picked up a small number of times. The chain joins TRBV29-1 to TRBJ1-1; D gene unclear. V dropped 4 bases and J dropped 0 bases, with 9 bases sitting between them. CDR1 SQVTM and CDR2 ANQGSEA come from the germline V gene. This CDR3 contains 13 residues. The CDR3 DNA reads TGCAGCGTTGTGTTGGCGTTGAACACTGAAGCTTTCTTT. Translated: CSVVLALNTEAFF.

The rearrangement links TRBV30 to TRBJ2-1; D ambiguous. Germline V gives CDR1 GTSNPN, CDR2 SVGIG (reference sequence). Trimming pared 0 bases from V and 6 bases from J, leaving 15 bases between. The CDR3 is made up of 15 amino acids. CDR3 sequence: CAWSVSSLGSNEQFF. Here the CDR3 DNA reads TGTGCCTGGAGTGTATCGAGTCTGGGGTCCAATGAGCAGTTCTTC.

The chain has TRBV12-5 and TRBJ2-7; TRBD2 agrees at 9 bases. The ends lost 1 base at V and 3 bases at J; junction bases unmatched: 13. The CDR3 is 18 amino acids. Germline loops: CDR1 LGHNT, CDR2 FRNRAP. CDR3 sequence reads: CASGLGSSGGPVNYEQYF. In DNA, the CDR3 is TGTGCTAGTGGTTTGGGTTCCAGCGGGGGGCCAGTGAACTACGAGCAGTACTTC.

About this clone: Other DNA variants within this sample encode the same CDR3. The rearrangement joins TRBV28 to TRBJ2-5; the match to TRBD1 covers 8 bases. CDR3 length equals 13 residues. Germline lookup yields CDR1 MDHEN and CDR2 SYDVKM. The V and J ends lost 4 bases and 4 bases, in that order; junction bases with no gene match: 2. The CDR3 protein is CASSSGQGETQYF. The CDR3 nucleotides read TGTGCCAGCAGTTCCGGACAGGGAGAGACCCAGTACTTC.

The chain links TRBV19 to TRBJ2-7; 13 bases agree with TRBD2. J was trimmed by 2 bases and V by 5 bases; bases with no gene match: 12. This CDR3 region has 18 residues. The germline CDR1 and CDR2 sequences are LNHDA and SQIVND (reference sequence). CDR3 sequence: CASSSLGLAGVLPYEQYF. Here the CDR3 DNA reads TGTGCCAGTAGTTCCCTCGGACTAGCGGGGGTACTACCCTACGAGCAGTACTTC.

V is TRBV30 and J is TRBJ1-2; D uncertain. Germline V gene lookup returns CDR1 GTSNPN and CDR2 SVGIG (reference sequence). The CDR3 loop spans 14 amino acids. V lost 4 bases to trimming and J lost 8 bases, with 20 bases between them. For the CDR3, the DNA is TGTGCCTGGACCCTAACCCTCGGCAGTGTGGGCTACACCTTC. Its protein is CAWTLTLGSVGYTF.

The J gene is TRBJ2-5, the V gene TRBV4-2; no clear D gene. Germline CDR1 and CDR2: LGHNA and YNFKEQ. This CDR3 has 15 amino acids. With 0 bases removed from V and 5 bases from J, the gap between germline ends came to 13 bases. CDR3 sequence: CASSQDYASTETQYF. As DNA, the CDR3 is TGTGCCAGCAGCCAAGATTATGCTAGTACGGAGACCCAGTACTTC.

V gene TRBV11-2 combines with J gene TRBJ2-5, with 8 bases identical to TRBD1. The J call is in doubt because the DNA end fits TRBJ2-7 better. The CDR3 totals 15 residues. Germline CDR1 is SGHAT and CDR2 is FQNNGV. In DNA form, the CDR3 reads TGTGCCAGCAGCTTAGGTGGGACAGGAACCTACGAGCAGTACTTC. This codes for CASSLGGTGTYEQYF.

The chain uses TRBV7-2 and TRBJ2-7; D not resolved. The V gene's germline CDR1 is SGHTA and CDR2 FQGNSA. V was pared by 2 bases and J by 3 bases, with 17 bases between. This CDR3 has 16 amino acids. In DNA, the CDR3 is TGTGCCAGCAGCTTATTGGGTCGCGCATCAGGCTACGAGCAGTACTTC. Protein sequence: CASSLLGRASGYEQYF.

The rearrangement joins TRBV29-1 to TRBJ2-7, with no clear D. V was shortened by 6 bases and J by 2 bases, with 11 bases between the two germline ends. This CDR3 region has 12 residues. Germline V gene sequence: CDR1 SQVTM, CDR2 ANQGSEA. The CDR3 region is CSVRVGTYEQYF. CDR3 sequence (DNA): TGCAGCGTCCGCGTAGGAACCTACGAGCAGTACTTC.

This rearrangement joins TRBV7-2 to TRBJ2-5; the D gene is possibly TRBD2 (6 bases). The V gene's germline CDR1 is SGHTA and CDR2 FQGNSA. V was clipped by 0 bases and J by 5 bases, with 13 bases between them. The CDR3 is 15 residues long. CDR3 sequence reads: CASSLAPGEVETQYF. CDR3 coding DNA: TGTGCCAGCAGCTTAGCACCGGGGGAGGTGGAGACCCAGTACTTC.

V is TRBV19 and J is TRBJ2-2, with 7 bases aligning to TRBD2. The CDR3 is made up of 13 amino acids. The V gene end was trimmed by 8 bases and the J gene end by 4 bases; junction bases not matched to a gene: 4. Per the germline V gene, CDR1 is LNHDA and CDR2 is SQIVND (reference sequence). This CDR3 is CASGGDSTGELFF. CDR3 bases: TGTGCCAGTGGGGGGGACTCCACCGGGGAGCTGTTTTTT. The full variable domain, in which reference TRBV19 and TRBJ2-2 provide the parts outside the CDR3, is DGGITQSPKYLFRKEGQNVTLSCEQNLNHDAMYWYRQDPGQGLRLIYYSQIVNDFQKGDIAEGYSVSREKKESFPLTVTSAQKNPTAFYLCASGGDSTGELFFGEGSRLTVL.

The chain links TRBV19 to TRBJ1-1, with D hard to call. Germline-derived CDR1 and CDR2 are LNHDA and SQIVND (reference sequence). The CDR3 has 16 amino acids. Trimming cost V 4 bases and J 3 bases, with 18 bases left between them. The CDR3 protein is CASSRSSHRRDTEAFF. The CDR3 DNA reads TGTGCCAGTAGTAGATCATCCCACCGGAGAGACACTGAAGCTTTCTTT. The full variable domain, in which reference TRBV19 and TRBJ1-1 provide the parts outside the CDR3, is DGGITQSPKYLFRKEGQNVTLSCEQNLNHDAMYWYRQDPGQGLRLIYYSQIVNDFQKGDIAEGYSVSREKKESFPLTVTSAQKNPTAFYLCASSRSSHRRDTEAFFGQGTRLTVV.

The gene calls are TRBV7-2 and TRBJ1-5, with D possibly TRBD1 on 5 matching bases. In germline, CDR1 is SGHTA, CDR2 FQGNSA. V lost 3 bases and J lost 2, with 11 bases in between. The CDR3 spans 15 residues. The chain's CDR3 is CASSLQGLGNQPQHF. The CDR3 nucleotides are TGTGCCAGCAGCTTGCAGGGATTGGGCAATCAGCCCCAGCATTTT. The variable domain in full, with the rest retrieved from reference TRBV7-2 and TRBJ1-5, is GAGVSQSPSNKVTEKGKDVELRCDPISGHTALYWYRQSLGQGLEFLIYFQGNSAPDKSGLPSDRFSAERTGGSVSTLTIQRTQQEDSAVYLCASSLQGLGNQPQHFGDGTRLSIL.